The rows below give T cell receptor beta chains drawn from one sample of a study of T cells after yellow fever vaccination. A single record per CDR3 protein comes from TCRdb applying MiXCR to the 5' RACE reads. The table shows hundreds of thousands of distinct CDR3 sequences, with approximately 13% occurring only once. Material: PBMCs, obtained on the day of the yellow fever booster vaccination. The receptors derive from a man between 25 and 39 years old who received the YFV17D yellow fever vaccine. Each CDR3 is given with its conserved first and last residue. A D gene is named only where the DNA matches it firmly. The size entry is marked missing in some rows and otherwise reads once, few, many or a size class.

clone size | J gene | D gene | V gene | CDR3 DNA | CDR3 protein
few | TRBJ2-1 | TRBD1 | TRBV5-1 | TGCGCCAGCAGTTACTTGACAGGGGGAGAAGTTGAGCAGTTCTTC | CASSYLTGGEVEQFF
few | TRBJ2-2 | NA | TRBV7-7 | TGTGCTAGCAGCTTAGGGGGAGCGGGATCCACCGGGGAGCTGTTTTTT | CASSLGGAGSTGELFF
NA | TRBJ2-3 | NA | TRBV18 | TGTGCCAGCTCACCAAGGTCACAGCTAGTCACAGATACGCAGTATTTT | CASSPRSQLVTDTQYF
NA | TRBJ1-1 | NA | TRBV12-3/TRBV12-4 | TGTGCCAGCAGTCTACTTCCCGCTGAAGCTTTCTTT | CASSLLPAEAFF
NA | TRBJ2-1 | TRBD2 | TRBV6-1 | TGTGCCAGCAGTGAAACCCTTGGGTCGACTAGCGGGCACAATGAGCAGTTCTTC | CASSETLGSTSGHNEQFF
few | TRBJ1-1 | NA | TRBV27 | TGTGCCAGCAGTTTCCGCAGTCCGAACACTGAAGCTTTCTTT | CASSFRSPNTEAFF
NA | TRBJ2-1 | TRBD2 | TRBV29-1 | TGCAGCGCCTCGACTAGCGGGAGAGGCAATGAGCAGTTCTTC | CSASTSGRGNEQFF
few | TRBJ2-7 | NA | TRBV12-2 | TGTGCAAGTCGCCTACTCAAGGGTCTAGGCTACGAGCAGTACTTC | CASRLLKGLGYEQYF
few | TRBJ2-1 | NA | TRBV5-6 | TGTGCCAGCAGCTTGGAAAGGCGAAATGAGCAGTTCTTC | CASSLERRNEQFF
NA | TRBJ2-5 | NA | TRBV6-1 | TGTGCCAGCAGCACAATTTCAGAAGAGACCCAGTACTTC | CASSTISEETQYF
many | TRBJ2-1 | TRBD1 | TRBV7-6 | TGTGCCAGCAGTCGACAGGGCTCCTACAATGAGCAGTTCTTC | CASSRQGSYNEQFF
few | TRBJ1-2 | NA | TRBV20-1 | TGCAGTGCTCGTAGGACAGACCCTCTCTATGGCTACACCTTC | CSARRTDPLYGYTF
few | TRBJ2-7 | TRBD2 | TRBV18 | TGTGCCAGCTCACCAATTCTAGCGGGAGGCCCCTACGAGCAGTACTTC | CASSPILAGGPYEQYF
NA | TRBJ2-3 | TRBD2 | TRBV7-2 | TGTGCCAGCTCCATGGCGGGAGTCAGTTCAGATACGCAGTATTTT | CASSMAGVSSDTQYF
few | TRBJ2-1 | NA | TRBV15 | TGTGCCACCAGCGTGGACAGAGTGAGAGGGATTGAGCAGTTCTTC | CATSVDRVRGIEQFF
few | TRBJ1-1 | TRBD1 | TRBV4-3 | TGCGCCAGCAGCCGAAGTGGTCCTGGACGGGACAGTGAAGCTTTCTTT | CASSRSGPGRDSEAFF
few | TRBJ2-7 | TRBD2 | TRBV20-1 | TGCAGTGCGAGAGGCCTAGCGGGACTTTCCTACGAGCAGTACTTC | CSARGLAGLSYEQYF
NA | TRBJ2-3 | NA | TRBV20-1 | TGCAGTGCTAGAGATTCAGAGGGGAGGGATACGCAGTATTTT | CSARDSEGRDTQYF
few | TRBJ2-1 | NA | TRBV29-1 | TGCAGCGTTGACCCTCGACAGGCGTACAATGAGCAGTTCTTC | CSVDPRQAYNEQFF
NA | TRBJ2-3 | NA | TRBV11-2 | TGTGCCAGCAGCTTAGAGTTGACTAGAGGGTGGCGGGGCACAGATACGCAGTATTTT | CASSLELTRGWRGTDTQYF
many | TRBJ2-7 | TRBD1 | TRBV5-1 | TGCGCCAGCAGCCCGGGGGGGACAGGGGGCGGCGAGCAGTACTTC | CASSPGGTGGGEQYF
NA | TRBJ1-1 | NA | TRBV7-2 | TGTGCCAGCAGCCGAACGGGGAAGAACACTGAAGCTTTCTTT | CASSRTGKNTEAFF
few | TRBJ2-7 | TRBD1 | TRBV23-1 | TGCGCCAGCAAACCTTGGGGACAGGGCGGGTACTTC | CASKPWGQGGYF
NA | TRBJ2-1 | NA | TRBV11-3 | TGTGCCAGCAGCTCCGACGGACGGAGCTCCTACAATGAGCAGTTCTTC | CASSSDGRSSYNEQFF
few | TRBJ2-1 | NA | TRBV5-6 | TGTGCCAGCAGCTTGGTTTTCAGGGATTACCACTATGACAATGAGCAGTTCTTC | CASSLVFRDYHYDNEQFF
few | TRBJ2-5 | TRBD2 | TRBV20-1 | TGCAGTGCTAGTACGGGTAGCGGGAGGACCCGGGAGACCCAGTACTTC | CSASTGSGRTRETQYF
many | TRBJ2-1 | TRBD2 | TRBV27 | TGTGCCAGCACCCAAGGACTAGCGGGGGGCAATGAGCAGTTCTTC | CASTQGLAGGNEQFF
NA | TRBJ2-7 | NA | TRBV7-9 | TGTGCCAGCAGCTTAGGCAGCTCCTCCTACGAGCAGTACTTC | CASSLGSSSYEQYF
NA | TRBJ2-7 | NA | TRBV11-2 | TGTGCCAGCAACCACGGGCCGAGCTCCTACGAGCAGTACTTC | CASNHGPSSYEQYF
NA | TRBJ2-1 | TRBD2 | TRBV11-2 | TGTGCCAGCAGCTCTAGGACTAGCGGAGTGTACAATGAGCAGTTCTTC | CASSSRTSGVYNEQFF
few | TRBJ1-2 | NA | TRBV20-1 | TGCAGTGCTAGTTTGACAGGCGGGGGCTACACCTTC | CSASLTGGGYTF
NA | TRBJ1-1 | NA | TRBV10-3 | TGTGCCATCAGTGGTACAACTATTCTTACTGAAGCTTTCTTT | CAISGTTILTEAFF
NA | TRBJ2-1 | NA | TRBV7-9 | TGTGCCAGCAGCTTAGACAGCCTCAGCTCCTACAATGAGCAGTTCTTC | CASSLDSLSSYNEQFF
many | TRBJ2-3 | TRBD2 | TRBV19 | TGTGCCAGTAGTGAAACTAGCGGGAGGAAGGATACGCAGTATTTT | CASSETSGRKDTQYF
NA | TRBJ2-1 | NA | TRBV13 | TGTGCCAGCAGGAGCCCTGGGAATGAGCAGTTCTTC | CASRSPGNEQFF
NA | TRBJ1-6 | NA | TRBV15 | TGTGCCACCAGCAGAGTAAGATACAGCGATAATTCACCCCTCCACTTT | CATSRVRYSDNSPLHF
NA | TRBJ2-1 | NA | TRBV5-8 | TGTGCCAGCTCCGGAAGCGGCCGAGGCCATCAGCAGTTCTTC | CASSGSGRGHQQFF
few | TRBJ2-6 | NA | TRBV7-3 | TGTGCCAGCAGCTTAAACGCGTTCTCTGGGGCCAACGTCCTGACTTTC | CASSLNAFSGANVLTF
few | TRBJ2-5 | TRBD2 | TRBV4-1 | TGCGCCAGCAGTAGGATAGCGGGGAACCAAGAGACCCAGTACTTC | CASSRIAGNQETQYF
NA | TRBJ2-5 | NA | TRBV5-6 | TGTGCCAGCAGCTTCCAGGCACACCCGACCTACCAAGAGACCCAGTACTTC | CASSFQAHPTYQETQYF
NA | TRBJ2-3 | NA | TRBV7-2 | TGTGCCAGCAGCCTTTTGGGGCCGGGCTCAGATACGCAGTATTTT | CASSLLGPGSDTQYF
NA | TRBJ1-1 | TRBD1 | TRBV10-3 | TGTGCCATCAGTGTGGGGACAGGGAGGATCACTGAAGCTTTCTTT | CAISVGTGRITEAFF
NA | TRBJ2-2 | NA | TRBV11-2 | TGTGCCAGCAGCTTAGCGTACGCAGGGGAGCTGTTTTTT | CASSLAYAGELFF
NA | TRBJ2-1 | TRBD2 | TRBV7-9 | TGTGCCAGCAGGACTAGCGGGAATCCCTACAATGAGCAGTTCTTC | CASRTSGNPYNEQFF
few | TRBJ1-2 | TRBD1 | TRBV7-2 | TGTGCCAGCAGCACCCAGACAGGGGAGTATGGCTACACCTTC | CASSTQTGEYGYTF
NA | TRBJ1-5 | NA | TRBV6-2/TRBV6-3 | TGTGCCAGCAGTTACTCGTCAGGGGAGGATCAGCCCCAGCATTTT | CASSYSSGEDQPQHF
few | TRBJ1-1 | TRBD1 | TRBV4-3 | TGCGCCAGCAGCCCTTCTAAGGGGGCCCGCGCTGAAGCTTTCTTT | CASSPSKGARAEAFF
many | TRBJ2-5 | TRBD2 | TRBV2 | TGTGCCAGCAGTGAAGCGCACAGCGGGGGGGAGACCCAGTACTTC | CASSEAHSGGETQYF
few | TRBJ2-2 | NA | TRBV5-1 | TGCGCCAGCTCTGGGGGGGCGGACACCGGGGAGCTGTTTTTT | CASSGGADTGELFF
NA | TRBJ2-5 | NA | TRBV11-2 | TGTGCCAGCAGCTTATGGGAGGCCGGGGAAGAGACCCAGTACTTC | CASSLWEAGEETQYF
NA | TRBJ2-7 | NA | TRBV7-2 | TGTGCCAGCAGCACCGGACAGTACTACGAGCAGTACTTC | CASSTGQYYEQYF
few | TRBJ2-1 | TRBD1 | TRBV14 | TGTGCCAGCAGCCACCTGACAGGGAAAGGGTTCAATGAGCAGTTCTTC | CASSHLTGKGFNEQFF
NA | TRBJ2-1 | NA | TRBV5-1 | TGCGCCAGCAGCGTCCGGGTTGACGAAGGGGAGCAGTTCTTC | CASSVRVDEGEQFF
NA | TRBJ2-7 | NA | TRBV7-8 | TGTGCCAGCAGCTTAGCCAGGGACGAGGAGCAGTACTTC | CASSLARDEEQYF